This T cell receptor beta chain was identified during a study of T cell responses to AZD1222 COVID-19 vaccine. General study findings and limits: Donors, mostly white British, included more females; clonal diversity was possibly underestimated. The study reported that nearly half of spike-specific TCRs target unmutated variant regions. A rise in Spike-specific TCR breadth and depth followed two AZD1222 doses. Spike-wide coverage was observed for vaccine-associated CD4 TCRs, with dominant responses at 160-218 and 743-854.

Regarding this clone: The target antigen is unknown.

Method: immunoSEQ multiplex PCR; TCRdb's copy keeps in-frame clones and lacks some. The sample yields about 120,000 clones, roughly 87% seen once. The CDR3 spans 14 residues. Germline lookup yields CDR1 KGHSH and CDR2 LQKENI. The V gene lost 1 base and the J gene lost 5 bases, with 11 bases spanning the gap. The V and J genes are TRBV18 and TRBJ2-5; TRBD2 is a possible D gene (6 bases). The source material was peripheral blood, sampled on day 0 of AZD1222 vaccination. The receptor comes from an adult in good health. CDR3 sequence: CASSPQYGSETQYF. In DNA form, the CDR3 reads TGTGCCAGCTCACCACAGTACGGGAGTGAGACCCAGTACTTC.